One sample yielded the 20 T cell receptor beta chains listed below, sequenced in a study of blood T cell repertoires in COVID-19. TCRdb's table, derived via immunoSEQ multiplex PCR, lists solely in-frame clones and lacks some. This sample has 210,000 or so clones, with 80% to 90% found just once. Sequenced sample: PBMCs or T cells enriched from blood (not recorded which). Receptors were obtained from a woman in her twenties or thirties who had been exposed to COVID-19.

The rearrangement uses TRBV11-2 and TRBJ2-3; 7 nucleotides line up with TRBD1. Germline CDR1 reads SGHAT; CDR2 reads FQNNGV. Trimming removed 4 bases from V and 0 bases from J; junction bases left unmatched: 10. The length of the CDR3 is 17 residues. The CDR3 loop is CASSWPMQGVSTDTQYF. DNA for the CDR3: TGTGCCAGCAGCTGGCCCATGCAGGGGGTTAGCACAGATACGCAGTATTTT.

This clone was recorded only once. This chain links TRBV9 with TRBJ2-3; 9 bases match TRBD1. V shed 7 bases, J shed 4 bases, and the junction held 10 bases outside the gene matches. Germline values: CDR1 SGDLS, CDR2 YYNGEE. The CDR3 runs to 15 residues. The CDR3 sequence: CASDPTGGEPDTQYF. The DNA for the CDR3 is TGTGCCAGCGACCCAACAGGGGGCGAACCAGATACGCAGTATTTT.

This clone was seen just once. The rearrangement links TRBV10-1 to TRBJ2-2; TRBD1 aligns across 7 bases. V lost 7 bases to trimming and J lost 4 bases; unmatched junction nucleotides: 6. The CDR3 runs to 14 residues. CDR1 is WNHNN and CDR2 is SYGVQD in the germline V gene (reference sequence). The CDR3 protein is CASTKDRITGELFF. The CDR3 DNA sequence: TGCGCCAGCACCAAGGACAGGATCACCGGGGAGCTGTTTTTT.

The rearrangement uses TRBV2 and TRBJ2-2, with 8 bases matching TRBD1. Trimming took 7 bases from V and 2 from J; bases not matched to a gene: 6. Per the germline V gene, CDR1 is SNHLY and CDR2 is FYNNEI. The CDR3 sequence is 15 residues long. CDR3 residues: CASTPGQANTGELFF. The CDR3, as DNA: TGTGCCAGCACTCCGGGACAGGCCAACACCGGGGAGCTGTTTTTT.

The gene calls are TRBV18 and TRBJ2-7; weak D call: TRBD2 (5 bases). Trimming left V 6 bases short and J 0 bases short, with 15 bases between. Germline V CDR1 and CDR2: KGHSH, LQKENI. This CDR3 region has 15 residues. CDR3 region: CASSREVDYSYEQYF. CDR3 DNA: TGTGCCAGCTCCCGAGAAGTAGACTACTCCTACGAGCAGTACTTC.

The CDR3 loop reads CAWSPQGRLNQPQHF. In DNA, the CDR3 is TGTGCCTGGAGTCCCCAGGGTAGGTTAAATCAGCCCCAGCATTTT. The rearrangement uses TRBV30 and TRBJ1-5; a weak D match, TRBD1 (5 bases). Germline V gene data show CDR1 as GTSNPN and CDR2 as SVGIG (reference sequence). Deletions cut 2 bases from V and 4 bases from J, with 15 bases between. There are 15 residues in the CDR3.

The CDR3 sequence is CASSSPLGLKIRPQHF. In DNA, the CDR3 is TGTGCCAGCAGCTCCCCCCTGGGGCTGAAAATTCGGCCCCAGCATTTT. V is TRBV28 and J is TRBJ1-5; possible D gene TRBD1, 5 bases. CDR3 length: 16 amino acids. The ends were cut back, 6 bases at V and 9 bases at J, with 24 bases in the middle. Germline V lookup: CDR1 MDHEN, CDR2 SYDVKM.

The CDR3 spells CAWFRQGAHGYTF. The CDR3 nucleotides are TGTGCCTGGTTTCGACAGGGGGCGCATGGCTACACCTTC. The rearrangement links TRBV30 to TRBJ1-2, with TRBD1 identical over 10 bases. The germline CDR1 and CDR2 sequences are GTSNPN and SVGIG (reference sequence). The CDR3 contains 13 residues. Trimming took 5 bases from V and 6 from J; bases not matched to a gene: 6.

This clone was found once. The chain carries TRBV5-1 and TRBJ2-2; TRBD1 aligns across 10 bases. The germline V gene has CDR1 SGHRS and CDR2 YFSETQ. The junction had 10 bases not matched to a gene; V was cut back by 0 bases and J by 5 bases. This CDR3 spans 18 amino acids. The CDR3: CASSLDLDRGLKTGELFF. The CDR3 DNA reads as TGCGCCAGCAGCTTGGACCTTGACAGGGGGCTGAAGACCGGGGAGCTGTTTTTT.

The CDR3 region is CASSRDGGETQYF. Here the CDR3 DNA reads TGTGCCAGCAGTCGCGACGGAGGGGAGACCCAGTACTTC. J is TRBJ2-5 and V is TRBV12-3 or TRBV12-4; possibly TRBD2 for D (6 bases). Trimming stripped 5 bases from V and 5 bases from J, with 12 bases between. The CDR3 is 13 residues long.

The chain combines TRBV3-1 (or the pseudogene TRBV3-2) with TRBJ1-3, with 7 nucleotides matching TRBD1. Trimming cost V 4 bases and J 4 bases; bases outside gene matches: 10. The CDR3 covers 16 residues. Germline V CDR1 and CDR2: LGHDT, YNNKEL (reference sequence). CDR3 sequence reads: CASSRLTGNAGNTIYF. CDR3 bases: TGTGCCAGCAGCCGGCTGACAGGGAACGCCGGAAACACCATATATTTT.

This chain joins TRBV10-3 and TRBJ2-3, with 14 bases that match TRBD2. The CDR3 spans 14 residues. Germline CDR1 ENHRY, CDR2 SYGVKD. Trimming at V came to 6 bases and at J to 5 bases, leaving 1 base not matched to a gene. CDR3 sequence reads: CAIRGLAGEDTQYF. Written as DNA, the CDR3 is TGTGCCATCAGGGGACTAGCGGGAGAAGATACGCAGTATTTT.

V gene TRBV7-9 combines with J gene TRBJ2-1, with 12 bases lining up with TRBD2. Germline V CDR1 and CDR2: SEHNR, FQNEAQ (reference sequence). The ends lost 7 bases at V and 4 bases at J; junction bases unmatched: 8. The CDR3 is made up of 16 amino acids. In DNA form, the CDR3 reads TGTGCCAGCACCGGACTAGCGGGACCCTTTTACAATGAGCAGTTCTTC. Amino acid sequence: CASTGLAGPFYNEQFF.

The V call is TRBV20-1, the J call TRBJ2-3; no reliable D call. CDR1 is DFQATT and CDR2 is SNEGSKA in the germline V gene (reference sequence). Between the trimmed V and J ends, which lost 7 bases and 6 bases, there was a span of 8 bases. CDR3 length: 10 amino acids. CDR3 sequence: CSVEADTQYF. The CDR3 bases are TGCAGTGTTGAAGCGGATACGCAGTATTTT.

The chain couples TRBV6-4 to TRBJ1-1; D is perhaps TRBD1 (5 bases). This CDR3 is 15 amino acids long. In germline, CDR1 is MRHNA, CDR2 SNTAGT. Trimming pared 4 bases from V and 3 bases from J, leaving 15 bases between. The CDR3: CASSVDSGGYTEAFF. The CDR3 bases are TGTGCCAGCAGTGTTGATTCCGGGGGTTACACTGAAGCTTTCTTT.

This sequence joins TRBV5-1 and TRBJ1-1; D may be TRBD1 (6 bases). V dropped 4 bases and J dropped 8 bases, with 9 bases sitting between them. This CDR3 spans 11 amino acids. Per the germline V gene, CDR1 is SGHRS and CDR2 is YFSETQ. The CDR3 region is CASSLGTEAFF. As DNA, the CDR3 is TGCGCCAGCAGCCTTGGGACAGAAGCTTTCTTT.

In this sample, this clone turned up once. The rearrangement joins TRBV11-3 to TRBJ2-5; D not resolved. The V end was cut by 0 bases, the J end by 7 bases, with 12 bases between. Germline V gene sequence: CDR1 SGHNT, CDR2 YENEEA. CDR3 length: 14 amino acids. The DNA of the CDR3 is TGTGCCAGCAGCTTAGATTCCCGCGTACCGACCCAGTACTTC. Protein product: CASSLDSRVPTQYF.

DNA for the CDR3: TGCGCCAGCAGCCAGATAGCGGGAGAGGTCAATGAGCAGTTCTTC. Translated, it gives CASSQIAGEVNEQFF. The chain links TRBV5-1 to TRBJ2-1; 9 nucleotides align to TRBD2. The CDR3 totals 15 residues. V lost 4 bases to trimming and J lost 6 bases; unmatched junction nucleotides: 8. Germline lookup yields CDR1 SGHRS and CDR2 YFSETQ.

The chain links TRBV5-4 to TRBJ2-5, with a possible D match to TRBD2 (7 bases). CDR1 SGHNT and CDR2 YYREEE come from the germline V gene (reference sequence). Between the trimmed V and J ends, which lost 5 bases and 5 bases, there was a span of 19 bases. The CDR3 contains 15 residues. In DNA form, the CDR3 reads TGTGCCAGCAGTTGGGGCGGCGGGGGCAGGGAGACCCAGTACTTC. Translating it yields CASSWGGGGRETQYF.

The chain links TRBV23-1 to TRBJ1-5; D is unresolved. TRBV23-1 is an ORF for which the function is uncertain. The V end was cut by 2 bases, the J end by 12 bases, with 14 bases between. The CDR3 spans 13 residues. CDR3: CASSQPEGGSQHF. CDR3 DNA: TGCGCCAGCAGTCAACCAGAGGGCGGGAGCCAGCATTTT.